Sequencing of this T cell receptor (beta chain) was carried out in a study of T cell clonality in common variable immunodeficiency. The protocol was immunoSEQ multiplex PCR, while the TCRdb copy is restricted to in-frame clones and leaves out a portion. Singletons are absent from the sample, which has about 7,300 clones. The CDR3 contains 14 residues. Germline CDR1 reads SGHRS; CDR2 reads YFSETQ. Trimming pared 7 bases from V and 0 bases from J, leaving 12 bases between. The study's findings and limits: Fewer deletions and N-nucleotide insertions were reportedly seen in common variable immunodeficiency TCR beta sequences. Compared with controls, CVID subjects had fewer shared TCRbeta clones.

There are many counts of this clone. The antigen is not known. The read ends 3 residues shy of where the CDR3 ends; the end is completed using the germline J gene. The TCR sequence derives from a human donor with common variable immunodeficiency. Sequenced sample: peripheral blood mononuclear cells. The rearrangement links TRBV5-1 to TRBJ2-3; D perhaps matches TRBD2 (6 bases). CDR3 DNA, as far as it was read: TGCGCCAGCTTAGCGGAGTATAGCACAGATACG. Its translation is CASLAEYSTDT. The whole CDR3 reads CASLAEYSTDTQYF.